This T cell receptor (beta chain) was profiled in a study of identical twins listed by TCRdb under 2016. Regarding the research as a whole: TCR alpha and beta repertoires from monozygotic twins, unrelated adults of various ages and cord blood were deep-sequenced to test whether fetal clonotypes persist. Replicate twin experiments were performed at different times using different library preparation protocols to rule out contamination.

The method was 5' RACE. The sequencer listed for this sample is Illumina HiSeq 2000. Template switching added a universal primer binding site, and the final cDNA carried a unique molecular identifier that allowed TCR cDNA molecules to be counted accurately. First-strand cDNA for TCR alpha and beta chains was synthesized from specific primers in the conserved constant-segment region. To control for contamination, every cDNA library was double barcoded, receiving both a SMART-Mk sample barcode and Illumina barcodes. TruSeq adapter sequences and Illumina sample barcodes were added in two successive PCR steps. The TCR alpha and beta cDNA libraries were sequenced on the Illumina HiSeq platform using custom primers. Concerning the study's data processing: Unique molecular identifiers were extracted from raw reads with MiGEC, and CDR3 positions were determined with MiXCR. Recombination models were inferred per individual with the repgenHMM and IGoR tools using an EM algorithm. The analysis of shared clonotypes was done with the tcR package in R, with sharing normalized by the product of cloneset sizes. To study raw recombination free of thymic and clonal selection effects, out-of-frame nonproductive sequences were analyzed. TCRdb handled the public reads itself, with Q25 trimming in fastp and clone calling in MiXCR, and kept productive beta chains. Rows with one shared CDR3 protein collapse into an entry with the most common genes and DNA. The V and J calls and clone size come from TCRdb's table, not from the authors' own analysis. Recorded for this sample are approximately 690,000 distinct CDR3 sequences; around 6.1% of them occurred a single time. The leading ten clones occupy approximately 2% of the sample.

General findings and caveats noted by the study authors: Compared with coincidental sharing between unrelated individuals, out-of-frame TCR alpha sequences shared between twins had an excess of sequences with low generation probability. Because the same donors could not be followed over many years, conclusions were based on cross-sectional statistical analysis. A weaker excess of twin sharing was found in beta out-of-frame sequences because the signal-to-noise ratio was lowered by fewer shared sequences. Fewer insertions were carried by abundant cord blood beta clonotypes; a weaker similar trend was observed in young adult naive repertoires, while no such trend was observed in memory repertoires. Out-of-frame TCR alpha sharing in monozygotic twins was systematically underestimated by recombination models, whereas sharing between unrelated individuals was in agreement with the recombination models. Invariant T cells such as MAIT and iNKT could partly confound zero-insertion analyses, though diverse VJ usage argued against this for most clonotypes.

This clonotype showed up many times. The target of this receptor is not known. Per-base qualities were not stored, and no clone one base away is much larger. All donors were healthy Caucasians. Three unrelated non-twin adults were also sequenced: a male aged 18 to 30, a male aged 50 to 60 and a female aged 50 to 60. Miltenyi CD45RO+ enrichment and human naive T-cell isolation kits were used to isolate memory (CD45RO+) and naive T cells from PBMC. From the cysteine through the phenylalanine, the CDR3 covers 16 amino acids. CDR3 DNA is the only sequence kept; it has 48 bases, read in frame from the first base. Trimming removed 4 bases from V and 2 bases from J; the gene matches leave 2 bases unexplained. The germline V gene sets CDR1 to MGHDK and CDR2 to SYGVNS.

The chain couples TRBV25-1 to TRBJ2-3, with 14 central nucleotides matching TRBD2. Sequencing was performed on naive T cells sorted from blood. The cell subset or site label here, explained by the study, means: cells isolated with a human naive T-cell isolation kit. This TCR came from a man between 18 and 35 years old in good health. In nucleotides, the sequence is TGTGCCAGCAGTGCGGGACTAGCGGGAGTCACAGATACGCAGTATTTT. It translates to CASSAGLAGVTDTQYF.